These 25 T cell receptor beta chains were all obtained from the same sample, sequenced in a study of identical twins. TCRdb reanalysed the 5' RACE reads using MiXCR and keeps one entry per CDR3 protein. The table records about 530,000 distinct CDR3 sequences, roughly 15% of them present only once. A further study also used this sample, focusing on yellow fever vaccine responses in identical twins.

Sequenced input: CD4+ T cells sorted from blood. These receptors came from a woman between 18 and 29 years old in good health.

The chain joins TRBV5-1 to TRBJ1-5, with TRBD1 identical over 9 bases. The V gene end was trimmed by 4 bases and the J gene end by 7 bases; junction bases not matched to a gene: 9. The CDR3 spans 15 residues. Germline assignment: CDR1 SGHRS and CDR2 YFSETQ. The DNA of the CDR3 is TGCGCCAGCAGCCCAACAGGGGGCGTAGGGCAGCCCCAGCATTTT. Its protein product is CASSPTGGVGQPQHF.

The rearrangement links TRBV20-1 to TRBJ2-5; 9 bases are shared with TRBD1. The trim removed 5 bases at V and 5 bases at J, leaving 6 bases unmatched. CDR3 length: 13 amino acids. Germline CDR1 reads DFQATT; CDR2 reads SNEGSKA (reference sequence). This chain's CDR3 is CSAHRGLAETQYF. As DNA, the CDR3 is TGCAGTGCTCACAGGGGGCTAGCGGAGACCCAGTACTTC.

The table lists this clonotype with a few counts. The J gene is TRBJ1-1, the V gene TRBV20-1, with D unresolved. The germline V and J ends were trimmed by 1 base and 3 bases, with 9 bases remaining between them. The germline gives CDR1 DFQATT, CDR2 SNEGSKA (reference sequence). This CDR3 is built from 13 residues. CDR3 protein: CSARAIGYTEAFF. DNA for the CDR3: TGCAGTGCTAGAGCAATAGGGTACACTGAAGCTTTCTTT.

This chain links TRBV25-1 with TRBJ2-2; D unclear. The CDR3 is made up of 15 amino acids. Trimming took off 3 bases at V and 6 bases at J, with 14 bases between the two ends. Germline V lookup: CDR1 MGHDK, CDR2 SYGVNS. As DNA, the CDR3 is TGTGCCAGCAGTGAGCCCGGACCGTTCGCCGGGGAGCTGTTTTTT. Translated, it gives CASSEPGPFAGELFF.

Many counts were recorded for this clonotype. The J gene is TRBJ2-7, the V gene TRBV12-3 or TRBV12-4; 12 bases align to TRBD1. J was trimmed by 4 bases and V by 5 bases; bases with no gene match: 6. This CDR3 has 15 residues. The CDR3 is CASSLWGQGAYEQYF. CDR3 DNA sequence: TGTGCCAGCAGTCTGTGGGGACAGGGGGCATACGAGCAGTACTTC.

This clonotype was detected a few times. The V gene is TRBV20-1, the J gene TRBJ2-3, with a weak D call TRBD2 (6 bases). Between the trimmed V and J ends, which lost 6 bases and 1 base, there was a span of 17 bases. The germline gives CDR1 DFQATT, CDR2 SNEGSKA (reference sequence). The CDR3 is 15 residues long. The CDR3 DNA reads TGCAGTGCAAGGGGACTCAAGGGGCGCACAGATACGCAGTATTTT. Translating gives CSARGLKGRTDTQYF.

This clonotype was counted between two and nine times. V is TRBV11-2 and J is TRBJ2-1; 10 bases are shared with TRBD2. The trim removed 1 base at V and 9 bases at J, leaving 9 bases unmatched. Germline loops: CDR1 SGHAT, CDR2 FQNNGV. This CDR3 has 16 amino acids. CDR3: CASSLVVAGGLGEQFF. The CDR3, as DNA: TGTGCCAGCAGCTTAGTTGTAGCGGGGGGATTAGGTGAGCAGTTCTTC.

This clonotype has more than one count but fewer than ten. The chain recombines TRBV11-2 with TRBJ2-7, with D tentatively TRBD1 or TRBD2 (5 bases each). The V gene lost 5 bases and the J gene lost 13 bases, with 30 bases spanning the gap. The CDR3 extends over 16 amino acids. The V gene's germline CDR1 is SGHAT and CDR2 FQNNGV. CDR3 sequence: CASSPDLAGSPRVRYV. The CDR3 DNA follows: TGTGCCAGCAGCCCAGACCTGGCAGGGAGTCCCCGCGTTCGTTACGTC.

This clonotype was detected a few times. The genes are TRBV3-1 and TRBJ2-1, with TRBD2 identical over 8 bases. The germline V gene has CDR1 LGHDT and CDR2 YNNKEL (reference sequence). Trimming removed 0 bases from V and 7 bases from J; junction bases left unmatched: 2. The CDR3 totals 14 residues. The CDR3 protein is CASSQEGTRNEQFF. The CDR3 nucleotides read TGTGCCAGCAGCCAAGAGGGGACTAGAAATGAGCAGTTCTTC.

Remarks on this clonotype: A read error may produce the germline difference seen at one junction end. V is TRBV6-1 and J is TRBJ2-4; D is possibly TRBD1 (5 bases). The V gene's germline CDR1 is MNHNS and CDR2 SASEGT. The CDR3 totals 15 residues. In nucleotides, the CDR3 is TGTGCCAGCAGAGAAGCAGGGATAGGCAAAAACATTCAGTACTTC. Amino acids: CASREAGIGKNIQYF.

The CDR3 DNA reads TGTGCCAGCAGCCGAGGACAGGGGGTTACAGATACGCAGTATTTT. Translating gives CASSRGQGVTDTQYF. V is TRBV7-7 and J is TRBJ2-3; 10 bases map to TRBD1. The CDR3 spans 15 residues. Germline lookup yields CDR1 SSHAT and CDR2 FNYEAQ (reference sequence). Trimming cost V 5 bases and J 3 bases; bases outside gene matches: 5.

V and J are TRBV5-6 and TRBJ2-3; 15 bases are a match to TRBD2. V lost 2 bases to trimming and J lost 6 bases; unmatched junction nucleotides: 13. Per the germline V gene, CDR1 is SGHDT and CDR2 is YYEEEE. CDR3 size: 19 residues. CDR3 in amino acids: CASSFRPGLAGGPLDTQYF. CDR3 sequence (DNA): TGTGCCAGCAGCTTCCGACCTGGACTAGCGGGGGGGCCCTTGGATACGCAGTATTTT.

The gene calls are TRBV10-3 and TRBJ2-1; D possibly uses TRBD1 or TRBD2 (5 bases each). V was cut by 2 bases and J by 8 bases, with 13 bases left in between. Germline V gene lookup returns CDR1 ENHRY and CDR2 SYGVKD. The CDR3 runs to 14 residues. In nucleotides, the CDR3 is TGTGCCATCAGTGAGGGGGACCGTTACGATGAGCAGTTCTTC. Amino acid sequence: CAISEGDRYDEQFF.

The chain carries TRBV11-2 and TRBJ2-3; D is perhaps TRBD2 (5 bases). Trimming removed 5 bases at V and 4 bases at J, with 22 bases between. This CDR3 contains 17 residues. Looked up from germline, CDR1 is SGHAT and CDR2 is FQNNGV. In DNA form, the CDR3 reads TGTGCCAGCAGCCAGCGGTGGAACAGCGGAAGGGCAGATACGCAGTATTTT. Protein: CASSQRWNSGRADTQYF.

This sequence joins TRBV7-9 and TRBJ2-1; TRBD1 aligns across 8 bases. This CDR3 contains 13 residues. Per the germline V gene, CDR1 is SEHNR and CDR2 is FQNEAQ (reference sequence). The V and J ends lost 8 bases and 2 bases, in that order; junction bases with no gene match: 2. CDR3 bases: TGTGCCAGCCCACAGGGGGCCTACAATGAGCAGTTCTTC. It yields the protein CASPQGAYNEQFF.

A few counts support this clonotype. The chain combines TRBV5-1 with TRBJ2-2, with 8 bases lining up with TRBD1. Looked up from germline, CDR1 is SGHRS and CDR2 is YFSETQ. J lost 0 bases, V lost 1 base, and 2 bases had no gene match. The CDR3 sequence is 16 residues long. The CDR3, as DNA: TGCGCCAGCAGCTTGTTGGGACAGGCGAACACCGGGGAGCTGTTTTTT. It codes for CASSLLGQANTGELFF.

V is TRBV28 and J is TRBJ2-1, with 9 nucleotides matching TRBD1. Germline V gene data show CDR1 as MDHEN and CDR2 as SYDVKM. The CDR3 consists of 13 residues. Germline trimming cut 5 bases from V and 10 bases from J; bases unmatched to any gene: 6. The CDR3 reads CASSDRDRVEQFF. The CDR3 DNA is TGTGCCAGCAGTGATCGGGACAGGGTGGAGCAGTTCTTC.

This clonotype was counted only a few times. V usage is TRBV14 and J usage is TRBJ2-1, with 7 bases matching TRBD2. The ends lost 5 bases at V and 1 base at J; junction bases unmatched: 8. Germline-derived CDR1 and CDR2 are SGHDN and FVKESK. The CDR3 sequence is 16 residues long. CDR3 nucleotides: TGTGCCAGCAGCTCCCGTTCGGGGGGTTCCTACAATGAGCAGTTCTTC. Amino acids: CASSSRSGGSYNEQFF.

In this sample, this clonotype turned up a few times. The rearrangement uses TRBV11-2 and TRBJ2-1, with 7 bases identical to TRBD1. This CDR3 region has 14 residues. Trimming at V came to 5 bases and at J to 7 bases, leaving 8 bases not matched to a gene. Germline CDR1 SGHAT, CDR2 FQNNGV. The DNA of the CDR3 is TGTGCCAGCAGCCTGACCGGGACAGTGAATGAGCAGTTCTTC. This codes for CASSLTGTVNEQFF.

This clonotype has only a few counts. The J gene is TRBJ2-3, the V gene TRBV25-1, with 8 bases lining up with TRBD2. The CDR3 loop spans 13 amino acids. V was clipped by 9 bases and J by 5 bases; unmatched bases: 7. From germline, CDR1 is MGHDK and CDR2 SYGVNS. This CDR3 reads CASKIAGGDTQYF. The DNA for the CDR3 is TGTGCCAGTAAAATTGCGGGAGGAGATACGCAGTATTTT.

This clonotype was detected a few times. The V and J genes are TRBV5-1 and TRBJ1-1; 9 bases line up with TRBD1. Germline CDR1 reads SGHRS; CDR2 reads YFSETQ. Losses at the gene ends were 4 bases for V and 0 bases for J; bases not matched to a gene: 7. The CDR3 has 16 amino acids. The CDR3 protein is CASSTATGGMNTEAFF. CDR3 DNA: TGCGCCAGCAGCACAGCGACAGGGGGAATGAACACTGAAGCTTTCTTT.

Many counts were recorded for this clonotype. This chain links TRBV29-1 with TRBJ2-7; TRBD2 matches 12 bases. J lost 0 bases, V lost 6 bases, and 6 bases had no gene match. The germline V gene has CDR1 SQVTM and CDR2 ANQGSEA. The CDR3 is 15 amino acids. CDR3 loop: CSVSPGLAGSYEQYF. The CDR3 DNA is TGCAGCGTCTCGCCGGGACTAGCGGGCTCCTACGAGCAGTACTTC.

Here the CDR3 DNA reads TGTGCCAGTAGTGTGCCAGGTACCAATGAGCAGTTCTTC. This translates into CASSVPGTNEQFF. This chain joins TRBV19 and TRBJ2-1; unclear D gene. V was pared by 5 bases and J by 6 bases, with 11 bases between. This CDR3 is built from 13 residues. Germline lookup yields CDR1 LNHDA and CDR2 SQIVND (reference sequence).

This clonotype was counted between two and nine times. The CDR3 region has the DNA TGTGCCAGCAGCCCCTCCGGGACTAGCGGGAGGATGGGGAACATTCAGTACTTC. Residues: CASSPSGTSGRMGNIQYF. The chain has TRBV3-1 and TRBJ2-4; 15 bases agree with TRBD2. Germline lookup yields CDR1 LGHDT and CDR2 YNNKEL (reference sequence). The CDR3 spans 18 residues. V lost 4 bases to trimming and J lost 7 bases; unmatched junction nucleotides: 11.

The CDR3 protein is CASSLFESPKETQYF. In DNA, the CDR3 is TGTGCCAGCAGCTTATTTGAGTCCCCAAAAGAGACCCAGTACTTC. This chain links TRBV7-9 with TRBJ2-5; D not resolved. Trimming shortened V by 2 bases and J by 3 bases, and 13 bases separated the two germline ends. Germline CDR1 SEHNR, CDR2 FQNEAQ (reference sequence). This CDR3 has 15 residues.